The 2 T cell receptor beta chains presented below share a single source sample, sequenced in a study of blood T cell repertoires in COVID-19. The protocol was immunoSEQ multiplex PCR, while the TCRdb copy is restricted to in-frame clones and leaves out a portion. The sample holds roughly 380,000 clones; approximately 89% are singletons and the top ten take less than 2%. Material for sequencing was peripheral blood. The receptors here all came from a woman aged 35 to 49 with COVID-19, enrolled during active disease.

J is TRBJ1-1 and V is TRBV11-1; 7 bases are shared with TRBD1. Germline loops: CDR1 SGHAT, CDR2 FQDESV (reference sequence). V dropped 5 bases and J dropped 4; count of bases not matched to a gene: 10. The CDR3 contains 15 residues. CDR3 in amino acids: CASSTHRQGGTEAFF. As DNA, the CDR3 is TGTGCCAGCAGCACTCACCGACAGGGCGGCACTGAAGCTTTCTTT.

This clone was seen repeatedly, ten times or more. The V gene is TRBV24-1, the J gene TRBJ2-7, with D possibly TRBD2 on 6 matching bases. Between the trimmed V and J ends, which lost 6 bases and 6 bases, there was a span of 23 bases. Germline CDR1 reads KGHDR; CDR2 reads SFDVKD. The CDR3 consists of 16 residues. CDR3 residues: CATSLREASATSEQYF. CDR3 nucleotides: TGTGCCACCAGTTTAAGGGAGGCATCCGCTACTTCCGAGCAGTACTTC.